A selection of T cell receptor beta chains follows, all from one sample in a study of beta chain features in type 1 diabetes. Clones were sequenced by immunoSEQ multiplex PCR, and TCRdb holds only the in-frame ones, with some missing. Among 300,000 or so clones, over 7% were seen once, and the ten largest hold approximately 1%. The sample consisted of central memory CD4+ T cells from blood. The receptors come from a man aged 25 to 45 with type 1 diabetes. CDR3s include the opening cysteine and the closing phenylalanine or tryptophan. The D gene is left open where the match is weak. For some rows the clone size is stated as once, few or many, or as a class when expanded; others skip it.

J	D	size	V	CDR3	DNA
TRBJ2-3	-	few	TRBV11-3	CASSLDEGAADTQYF	TGTGCCAGCAGCTTAGATGAAGGGGCGGCAGATACGCAGTATTTT
TRBJ2-5	-	few	TRBV7-8	CASSLAGKGETQYF	TGTGCCAGCAGCTTAGCCGGCAAGGGAGAGACCCAGTACTTC
TRBJ2-7	-	-	TRBV2	CASKDSTYEQYF	TGTGCCAGCAAAGACTCGACCTACGAGCAGTACTTC
TRBJ2-3	-	-	TRBV7-2	CASSLVQGGTDTQYF	TGTGCCAGCAGCTTAGTCCAGGGTGGCACAGATACGCAGTATTTT
TRBJ2-7	-	-	TRBV25-1	CASSEGGRGSYEQYF	TGTGCCAGCAGTGAGGGAGGGAGGGGGTCCTACGAGCAGTACTTC
TRBJ2-5	TRBD1	few	TRBV5-1	CASRPSGTGRETQYF	TGCGCCAGCCGGCCTTCCGGGACAGGGAGGGAGACCCAGTACTTC
TRBJ2-3	-	-	TRBV5-6	CASSPAVRSTDTQYF	TGTGCCAGCAGCCCTGCCGTCCGGTCCACAGATACGCAGTATTTT
TRBJ1-6	-	few	TRBV5-1	CASSLVPIGDNSPLHF	TGCGCCAGCAGCTTGGTTCCGATCGGGGATAATTCACCCCTCCACTTT
TRBJ1-2	TRBD1	few	TRBV6-1	CASSGHLQGKDVYGYTF	TGTGCCAGCAGTGGACATTTACAGGGGAAGGACGTCTATGGCTACACCTTC
TRBJ1-1	-	-	TRBV19	CASSFNTGSTEAFF	TGTGCCAGTAGTTTTAATACAGGGAGCACTGAAGCTTTCTTT
TRBJ2-5	-	few	TRBV4-3	CASSQDPGKTQYF	TGCGCCAGCAGCCAAGATCCGGGGAAGACCCAGTACTTC
TRBJ1-2	-	few	TRBV7-2	CASSLAFDSFNYGYTF	TGTGCCAGCAGCTTAGCGTTTGACAGCTTTAACTATGGCTACACCTTC
TRBJ2-6	TRBD1	few	TRBV18	CASSPGNRGETGANVLTF	TGTGCCAGCTCACCGGGAAACAGGGGGGAGACTGGGGCCAACGTCCTGACTTTC
TRBJ2-1	-	few	TRBV7-2	CASSLDGHYNEQFF	TGTGCCAGCAGCTTAGATGGCCACTACAATGAGCAGTTCTTC
TRBJ2-3	-	-	TRBV6-1	CASSEAGSWDTQYF	TGTGCCAGCAGTGAGGCAGGCTCTTGGGATACGCAGTATTTT
TRBJ2-3	TRBD1	many	TRBV11-2	CASSPNTGETDTQYF	TGTGCCAGCAGTCCGAATACAGGGGAAACAGATACGCAGTATTTT
TRBJ2-6	-	few	TRBV11-2	CASSVKAIQSGANVLTF	TGTGCCAGCAGCGTAAAGGCCATTCAGTCTGGGGCCAACGTCCTGACTTTC
TRBJ1-1	-	few	TRBV15	CATSLPEGTEAFF	TGTGCCACCAGCCTCCCTGAGGGCACTGAAGCTTTCTTT
TRBJ2-7	-	few	TRBV30	CAWSNFYEQYF	TGTGCCTGGAGCAACTTCTACGAGCAGTACTTC
TRBJ2-1	-	-	TRBV5-4	CASSLTAYNEQFF	TGTGCCAGCAGCTTGACCGCCTACAATGAGCAGTTCTTC
TRBJ2-3	-	few	TRBV29-1	CSVVRTHTDTQYF	TGCAGCGTTGTGCGGACCCACACAGATACGCAGTATTTT
TRBJ2-3	TRBD1	few	TRBV11-2	CASSSGQKDTQYF	TGTGCCAGCAGCTCGGGACAGAAGGATACGCAGTATTTT
TRBJ2-2	-	-	TRBV25-1	CASTGFSNTGELFF	TGTGCCAGCACAGGGTTCTCGAACACCGGGGAGCTGTTTTTT
TRBJ2-2	TRBD1	-	TRBV14	CASSQGQGRLNTGELFF	TGTGCCAGCAGCCAAGGACAGGGGCGGCTAAACACCGGGGAGCTGTTTTTT
TRBJ1-6	TRBD1	few	TRBV5-4	CASSSGQGHSPLHF	TGTGCCAGCAGCTCCGGACAGGGGCATTCACCCCTCCACTTT
TRBJ1-5	-	-	TRBV6-5	CASSYSAGVSPQPQHF	TGTGCCAGCAGTTACTCGGCTGGCGTCAGTCCCCAGCCCCAGCATTTT
TRBJ2-7	TRBD1	few	TRBV18	CASSTGTGDEQYF	TGTGCCAGCTCAACCGGGACAGGGGACGAGCAGTACTTC
TRBJ1-3	-	-	TRBV29-1	CGAGSQGAGNTIYF	TGCGGGGCAGGTTCCCAGGGAGCTGGAAACACCATATATTTT
TRBJ2-4	TRBD1	many	TRBV2	CASSDYRTGTNIQYF	TGTGCCAGCAGTGATTATAGGACAGGGACGAACATTCAGTACTTC
TRBJ2-2	TRBD1	few	TRBV18	CASSPRTGSNTGELFF	TGTGCCAGCTCACCTCGGACAGGGTCGAACACCGGGGAGCTGTTTTTT
TRBJ1-5	TRBD1	-	TRBV6-1	CASGGDRDRDQPQHF	TGTGCCAGCGGGGGGGACAGGGATCGAGATCAGCCCCAGCATTTT
TRBJ1-6	TRBD1	-	TRBV5-6	CASSWTGLNSPLHF	TGTGCCAGCAGCTGGACAGGGTTAAATTCACCCCTCCACTTT
TRBJ1-1	-	few	TRBV5-1	CASNSEAVNTEAFF	TGCGCCAGCAATAGCGAGGCGGTGAACACTGAAGCTTTCTTT
TRBJ2-5	-	-	TRBV6-1	CASRAQSRETQYF	TGTGCCAGCAGGGCACAGAGTAGGGAGACCCAGTACTTC
TRBJ2-2	TRBD1	few	TRBV5-1	CASSPPGQHTGELFF	TGCGCCAGCAGCCCACCGGGACAGCACACCGGGGAGCTGTTTTTT
TRBJ2-2	-	few	TRBV2	CASSSRGGRTGELFF	TGTGCCAGCAGTAGTCGCGGTGGAAGGACCGGGGAGCTGTTTTTT
TRBJ2-3	-	few	TRBV14	CASSVADTQYF	TGTGCCAGCAGCGTTGCAGATACGCAGTATTTT
TRBJ2-1	-	-	TRBV4-1	CASSVGMTTPLYNEQFF	TGCGCCAGCAGCGTAGGCATGACCACACCTCTCTACAATGAGCAGTTCTTC
TRBJ2-7	-	-	TRBV11-2	CASSLVSGQQYF	TGTGCCAGCAGCTTAGTTTCAGGCCAGCAGTACTTC
TRBJ2-7	-	few	TRBV7-2	CASSLVTGNSYEQYF	TGTGCCAGCAGCTTAGTGACAGGAAACTCCTACGAGCAGTACTTC
TRBJ2-4	-	few	TRBV4-2	CASSRYLAEGDKNIQYF	TGTGCCAGCAGCCGGTACCTAGCCGAGGGGGACAAAAACATTCAGTACTTC
TRBJ1-4	-	few	TRBV19	CASSMGRSNEKLFF	TGTGCCAGTAGTATGGGGAGGTCCAATGAAAAACTGTTTTTT
TRBJ1-2	-	-	TRBV10-3	CAISVDRGYGYTF	TGTGCCATCAGCGTGGACAGAGGCTATGGCTACACCTTC
TRBJ1-1	-	many	TRBV28	CATLGDTEAFF	TGTGCTACTTTAGGGGACACTGAAGCTTTCTTT
TRBJ1-6	-	-	TRBV6-7	CASSYFLGISPLHF	TGTGCCAGCAGTTACTTTTTGGGGATTTCACCCCTCCACTTT
TRBJ1-2	-	-	TRBV25-1	CASSVQEEGYTF	TGTGCCAGCAGTGTACAGGAGGAAGGCTACACCTTC
TRBJ2-7	-	-	TRBV5-4	CASSLAGKYEQYF	TGTGCCAGCAGCTTGGCAGGGAAGTACGAGCAGTACTTC
TRBJ1-2	-	few	TRBV28	CASSLGLHLYGYTF	TGTGCCAGCAGTTTGGGGTTACACCTCTATGGCTACACCTTC
TRBJ2-2	TRBD2	-	TRBV5-6	CASSLGLAPTGELFF	TGTGCCAGCAGCTTGGGACTAGCCCCAACCGGGGAGCTGTTTTTT
TRBJ1-4	TRBD1	-	TRBV27	CASSFQRGTGYSEKLFF	TGTGCCAGCAGTTTTCAAAGGGGGACAGGGTATTCCGAAAAACTGTTTTTT
TRBJ1-1	TRBD1	few	TRBV29-1	CSGGQGAWTEAFF	TGCAGCGGAGGACAGGGGGCATGGACTGAAGCTTTCTTT
TRBJ1-2	-	-	TRBV18	CASSSDSESNYGYTF	TGTGCCAGCTCATCAGACAGTGAGTCTAACTATGGCTACACCTTC
TRBJ2-7	-	many	TRBV2	CASSEDSEQYF	TGTGCCAGCAGTGAAGACAGCGAGCAGTACTTC
TRBJ2-3	-	few	TRBV28	CASSLGLGLTDTQYF	TGTGCCAGCAGTTTAGGGCTCGGTTTGACAGATACGCAGTATTTT
TRBJ2-3	-	-	TRBV5-1	CASSFASDTQYF	TGCGCCAGCAGCTTCGCCTCAGATACGCAGTATTTT